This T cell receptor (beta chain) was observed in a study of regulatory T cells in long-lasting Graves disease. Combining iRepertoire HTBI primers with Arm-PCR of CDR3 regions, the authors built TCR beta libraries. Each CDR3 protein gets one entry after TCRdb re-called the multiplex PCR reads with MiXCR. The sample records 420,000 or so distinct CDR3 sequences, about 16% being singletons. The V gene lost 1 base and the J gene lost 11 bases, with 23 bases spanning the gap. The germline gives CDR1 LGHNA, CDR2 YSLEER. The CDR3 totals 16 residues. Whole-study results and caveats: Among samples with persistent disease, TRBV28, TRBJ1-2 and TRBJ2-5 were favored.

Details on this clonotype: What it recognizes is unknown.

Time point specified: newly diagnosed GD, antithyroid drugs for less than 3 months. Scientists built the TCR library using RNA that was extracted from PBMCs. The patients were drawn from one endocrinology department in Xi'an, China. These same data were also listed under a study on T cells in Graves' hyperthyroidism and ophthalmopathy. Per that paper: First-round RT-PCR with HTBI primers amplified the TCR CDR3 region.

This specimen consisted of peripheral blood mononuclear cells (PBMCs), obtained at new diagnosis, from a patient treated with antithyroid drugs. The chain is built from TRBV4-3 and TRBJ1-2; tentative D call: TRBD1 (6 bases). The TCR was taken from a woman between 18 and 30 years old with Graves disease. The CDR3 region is CASSQGTDELPSGYTF. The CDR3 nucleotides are TGCGCCAGCAGCCAAGGGACAGATGAACTACCATCGGGGTACACCTTC.